Below are 21 T cell receptor beta chains sequenced from a single sample in a study of Graves' ophthalmopathy and Graves' hyperthyroidism. Beta-chain TCR CDR3 regions were amplified from RNA transcripts. HTBI primers were used in a first-round RT-PCR, which preceded a second-round multiplex PCR. TCRdb re-called the multiplex PCR reads with MiXCR, one entry per CDR3 protein. The sample yields about 500,000 distinct CDR3 sequences, approximately 37% seen once. Sequenced sample: peripheral blood or thyroid tissue (not recorded which). The receptors were sampled from an adult man with Graves' hyperthyroidism.

The chain employs TRBV29-1 and TRBJ1-2; 7 bases fit TRBD1. This CDR3 comprises 10 residues. Per the germline V gene, CDR1 is SQVTM and CDR2 is ANQGSEA. The CDR3 loop reads CNDRVRGYTF. DNA for the CDR3: TGCAACGACAGGGTTCGCGGCTACACCTTC.

This clonotype has at least ten counts. The chain couples TRBV7-8 to TRBJ1-6; 8 nucleotides line up with TRBD1. This CDR3 contains 14 residues. Germline CDR1 and CDR2: SGHVS and FQNEAQ. J was trimmed by 6 bases and V by 5 bases; bases with no gene match: 3. The CDR3 reads CASSRGQGNSPLHF. The CDR3 nucleotides are TGTGCCAGCAGCCGCGGACAGGGTAATTCACCCCTCCACTTT. The variable domain in full, with the rest retrieved from reference TRBV7-8 and TRBJ1-6, is GAGVSQSPRYKVAKRGQDVALRCDPISGHVSLFWYQQALGQGPEFLTYFQNEAQLDKSGLPSDRFFAERPEGSVSTLKIQRTQQEDSAVYLCASSRGQGNSPLHFGNGTRLTVT.

The chain is built from TRBV20-1 and TRBJ1-5, with 10 nucleotides matching TRBD1. CDR3 length: 15 amino acids. V dropped 3 bases and J dropped 5; count of bases not matched to a gene: 7. Germline V gene data show CDR1 as DFQATT and CDR2 as SNEGSKA (reference sequence). CDR3 loop: CSARRDRGGYQPQHF. CDR3 DNA: TGCAGTGCTAGGCGGGACAGGGGAGGGTATCAGCCCCAGCATTTT.

This clonotype was seen only a few times. V usage is TRBV5-4 and J usage is TRBJ1-4; tentatively, D is TRBD1 (5 bases). Germline CDR1 is SGHNT and CDR2 is YYREEE (reference sequence). The germline V and J ends were trimmed by 4 bases and 0 bases, with 13 bases remaining between them. This CDR3 region has 16 residues. This CDR3 reads CASSAGDGPTNEKLFF. Written as DNA, the CDR3 is TGTGCCAGCAGCGCCGGGGACGGGCCAACTAATGAAAAACTGTTTTTT.

The CDR3 reads CSVDTDSSYGYTF. CDR3 in DNA: TGCAGCGTTGACACGGACAGCTCCTATGGCTACACCTTC. V usage is TRBV29-1 and J usage is TRBJ1-2, with D tentatively TRBD1 (6 bases). This CDR3 region has 13 residues. Trimming cost V 3 bases and J 4 bases, with 12 bases left between them. Germline CDR1 is SQVTM and CDR2 is ANQGSEA.

In its sample, this clonotype was seen a few times. The chain has TRBV27 and TRBJ1-6; D call uncertain. The V gene lost 1 base and the J gene lost 10 bases, with 14 bases spanning the gap. The CDR3 is made up of 15 amino acids. Germline CDR1 and CDR2: MNHEY and SMNVEV (reference sequence). CDR3 region: CASSLFGQEKSPLHF. The CDR3 nucleotides are TGTGCCAGCAGTTTATTTGGGCAGGAGAAGTCACCCCTCCACTTT.

This clonotype was observed at least ten times. The V and J genes are TRBV5-8 and TRBJ1-6, with a possible D match to TRBD1 (6 bases). The CDR3 consists of 14 residues. The germline V gene encodes CDR1 SGHTS and CDR2 YDEGEE. V lost 5 bases and J lost 5, with 11 bases in between. Written as DNA, the CDR3 is TGTGCCAGCAGAACAGGGTCCCATAATTCACCCCTCCACTTT. This sequence encodes CASRTGSHNSPLHF.

As DNA, the CDR3 is TGTGCCACCAGTGATCCCCGGGGGACCTACGAGCAGTACTTC. Encoded protein: CATSDPRGTYEQYF. The chain recombines TRBV24-1 with TRBJ2-7, with D perhaps TRBD2 (6 bases). Germline V CDR1 and CDR2: KGHDR, SFDVKD. Trimming cost V 3 bases and J 2 bases, with 10 bases left between them. The CDR3 is 14 residues long.

This clonotype was seen many times. The rearrangement links TRBV7-2 to TRBJ2-7, with no clear D. The germline gives CDR1 SGHTA, CDR2 FQGNSA. This CDR3 contains 11 residues. V dropped 5 bases and J dropped 3 bases, with 5 bases sitting between them. The CDR3 DNA sequence: TGTGCCAGCAGCATAAACTACGAGCAGTACTTC. As protein: CASSINYEQYF. Based on the CDR3 plus reference TRBV7-2 and TRBJ2-7, the full variable domain is GAGVSQSPSNKVTEKGKDVELRCDPISGHTALYWYRQSLGQGLEFLIYFQGNSAPDKSGLPSDRFSAERTGGSVSTLTIQRTQQEDSAVYLCASSINYEQYFGPGTRLTVT.

This clonotype showed up many times. V is TRBV24-1 and J is TRBJ1-1; D possibly corresponds to TRBD1 (6 bases). Germline V gene sequence: CDR1 KGHDR, CDR2 SFDVKD. The CDR3 contains 14 residues. Trimming took off 4 bases at V and 1 base at J, with 9 bases between the two ends. The CDR3: CATSEGTTNTEAFF. Written as DNA, the CDR3 is TGTGCCACCAGTGAGGGGACAACGAACACTGAAGCTTTCTTT.

This chain uses TRBV7-8 with TRBJ2-7, with no clear D. Trimming cost V 1 base and J 1 base, with 11 bases left between them. Looked up from germline, CDR1 is SGHVS and CDR2 is FQNEAQ. The length of the CDR3 is 15 residues. The CDR3 region is CASSLGFGSSYEQYF. In DNA, the CDR3 is TGTGCCAGCAGCTTAGGGTTTGGCAGTTCCTACGAGCAGTACTTC.

This clonotype was seen at least ten times. The chain has TRBV5-1 and TRBJ2-5, with D unclear. Germline CDR1 SGHRS, CDR2 YFSETQ. Trimming took off 0 bases at V and 3 bases at J, with 12 bases between the two ends. CDR3 length: 15 amino acids. CDR3 DNA: TGCGCCAGCAGCTTGGGCGAAACCCGAGAAGAGACCCAGTACTTC. It translates to CASSLGETREETQYF.

This clonotype was seen just once. This may come from a read error, since a much larger clone is one base off. V is TRBV19 and J is TRBJ1-2; TRBD1 is a possible D gene (5 bases). V was clipped by 8 bases and J by 8 bases, with 27 bases between them. CDR1 is LNHDA, CDR2 SQIVND, per germline (reference sequence). The length of the CDR3 is 16 residues. DNA of the CDR3: TGTGCCAGTCCCTCCAGGGCTAGCCGTCTCCCGAAGGGCTACACCTTC. Translated, it gives CASPSRASRLPKGYTF.

The CDR3 sequence: CASSLLGGLFHNEQFF. CDR3 bases: TGTGCCAGCAGCCTACTCGGGGGCCTCTTCCACAATGAGCAGTTCTTC. V usage is TRBV7-9 and J usage is TRBJ2-1; the D call may be TRBD1 or TRBD2 (6 bases each). The CDR3 consists of 16 residues. Germline loops: CDR1 SEHNR, CDR2 FQNEAQ (reference sequence). The V and J ends lost 5 bases and 5 bases respectively, with 19 bases between them.

The chain combines TRBV20-1 with TRBJ1-4; D remains ambiguous. Trimming stripped 3 bases from V and 5 bases from J, with 10 bases between. This CDR3 has 13 residues. Germline V gene lookup returns CDR1 DFQATT and CDR2 SNEGSKA (reference sequence). DNA for the CDR3: TGCAGTGCTAGGTACAGCATAAATGAAAAACTGTTTTTT. Its protein product is CSARYSINEKLFF.

This sequence joins TRBV7-9 and TRBJ2-5, with D perhaps matching TRBD2 (6 bases). The DNA end favors TRBJ2-1, so the J call may be wrong. Germline CDR1 SEHNR, CDR2 FQNEAQ (reference sequence). CDR3 length: 15 residues. Here the CDR3 reads CASSLRLAKDNEQFF. The CDR3 DNA is TGTGCCAGCAGCTTACGGCTAGCGAAAGACAATGAGCAGTTCTTC.

The chain combines TRBV19 with TRBJ1-5; weak D call: TRBD1 (5 bases). The germline V gene has CDR1 LNHDA and CDR2 SQIVND (reference sequence). This CDR3 has 12 amino acids. V shed 2 bases and J shed 9 bases, with 8 bases lying between them. CDR3 amino acids: CASSIWGGPQHF. DNA for the CDR3: TGTGCCAGTAGTATATGGGGGGGGCCCCAGCATTTT.

This clonotype turned up a few times. The CDR3 sequence: CASSFWGSYGYTF. CDR3 nucleotide sequence: TGTGCCAGCAGTTTTTGGGGTAGTTATGGCTACACCTTC. This chain uses TRBV27 with TRBJ1-2, with D hard to call. Germline assignment: CDR1 MNHEY and CDR2 SMNVEV (reference sequence). Trimming took 3 bases from V and 5 from J, leaving 10 bases between them. This CDR3 is built from 13 residues.

The rearrangement links TRBV14 to TRBJ2-7; a possible D gene is TRBD2 (6 bases). With the DNA end fitting TRBJ2-1 better, the J assignment may be wrong. Germline V gene sequence: CDR1 SGHDN, CDR2 FVKESK. This CDR3 region has 15 residues. The CDR3 sequence is CASSQDGQRDNEQFF. CDR3 DNA: TGTGCCAGCAGCCAAGACGGCCAGCGGGACAATGAGCAGTTCTTC.

This clonotype was seen repeatedly, ten times or more. The V call is TRBV29-1, the J call TRBJ2-5; D unresolved. Per germline, CDR1 SQVTM and CDR2 ANQGSEA. Trimming took off 4 bases at V and 2 bases at J, with 8 bases between the two ends. The CDR3 is 12 amino acids. The CDR3 spells CSVGVDQETQYF. DNA for the CDR3: TGCAGCGTTGGGGTCGATCAAGAGACCCAGTACTTC.

J is TRBJ1-5 and V is TRBV28; perhaps TRBD1 as D (5 bases). The CDR3 has 14 amino acids. V was cut by 0 bases and J by 5 bases, with 8 bases left in between. Germline CDR1 MDHEN, CDR2 SYDVKM. CDR3 coding DNA: TGTGCCAGCAGTTTATGGGCAGGGCATCAGCCCCAGCATTTT. Amino acid sequence: CASSLWAGHQPQHF. The entire variable domain, with the rest obtained from reference TRBV28 and TRBJ1-5, is as follows: DVKVTQSSRYLVKRTGEKVFLECVQDMDHENMFWYRQDPGLGLRLIYFSYDVKMKEKGDIPEGYSVSREKKERFSLILESASTNQTSMYLCASSLWAGHQPQHFGDGTRLSIL.